What follows are 13 T cell receptor beta chains derived from one specimen sequenced in a study of control samples from healthy donors and cancer patients. The protocol was immunoSEQ multiplex PCR, while the TCRdb copy is restricted to in-frame clones and leaves out a portion. Among approximately 120,000 clones, 85% to 95% were seen once, and the ten largest hold 0.55% to 0.65%. Sequencing was done on a sample of PBMCs. Receptors were obtained from a man older than 75 with head and neck cancer.

The CDR3: CASTLSTYGYTF. As DNA, the CDR3 is TGTGCCAGCACCCTGTCTACCTATGGCTACACCTTC. V usage is TRBV5-6 and J usage is TRBJ1-2; D gene ambiguous. The CDR3 consists of 12 residues. Germline lookup yields CDR1 SGHDT and CDR2 YYEEEE. The V end was cut by 6 bases, the J end by 4 bases, with 10 bases between.

The chain carries TRBV5-1 and TRBJ2-3; 14 nucleotides line up with TRBD2. Germline values: CDR1 SGHRS, CDR2 YFSETQ. The CDR3 is 17 residues long. The junction had 4 bases not matched to a gene; V was cut back by 0 bases and J by 4 bases. The CDR3 here is CASSLALTSGGADTQYF. In DNA form, the CDR3 reads TGCGCCAGCAGCTTGGCCCTGACTAGCGGGGGGGCAGATACGCAGTATTTT. The full variable domain, rest sourced from reference TRBV5-1 and TRBJ2-3, is KAGVTQTPRYLIKTRGQQVTLSCSPISGHRSVSWYQQTPGQGLQFLFEYFSETQRNKGNFPGRFSGRQFSNSRSEMNVSTLELGDSALYLCASSLALTSGGADTQYFGPGTRLTVL.

The V and J genes are TRBV7-9 and TRBJ1-5, with TRBD1 identical over 11 bases. The CDR3 loop spans 16 amino acids. Germline loops: CDR1 SEHNR, CDR2 FQNEAQ (reference sequence). With V trimmed by 5 bases and J by 4 bases, 7 bases remained unmatched. CDR3 loop: CASSQGTGGSNQPQHF. DNA of the CDR3: TGTGCCAGCAGCCAAGGGACAGGGGGTTCGAATCAGCCCCAGCATTTT. The complete variable domain, with remaining parts taken from reference TRBV7-9 and TRBJ1-5, reads DTGVSQNPRHKITKRGQNVTFRCDPISEHNRLYWYRQTLGQGPEFLTYFQNEAQLEKSRLLSDRFSAERPKGSFSTLEIQRTEQGDSAMYLCASSQGTGGSNQPQHFGDGTRLSIL.

The chain carries TRBV7-2 and TRBJ1-2; possibly TRBD1 for D (6 bases). Between the trimmed V and J ends, which lost 5 bases and 12 bases, there was a span of 16 bases. This CDR3 is built from 12 residues. CDR1 SGHTA and CDR2 FQGNSA come from the germline V gene. CDR3 DNA sequence: TGTGCCAGCAGCGGGACATACAATACCCACACCTTC. Translated, it gives CASSGTYNTHTF. Combining the CDR3 with reference TRBV7-2 and TRBJ1-2 gives the whole variable domain GAGVSQSPSNKVTEKGKDVELRCDPISGHTALYWYRQSLGQGLEFLIYFQGNSAPDKSGLPSDRFSAERTGGSVSTLTIQRTQQEDSAVYLCASSGTYNTHTFGSGTRLTVV.

The CDR3 protein is CASRSLAGVAGELFF. The CDR3 coding sequence is TGTGCCAGCCGAAGCCTAGCGGGGGTAGCCGGGGAGCTGTTTTTT. V is TRBV27 and J is TRBJ2-2; 10 nucleotides match TRBD2. This CDR3 spans 15 amino acids. CDR1 MNHEY and CDR2 SMNVEV come from the germline V gene (reference sequence). The V gene end was trimmed by 8 bases and the J gene end by 6 bases; junction bases not matched to a gene: 9.

The chain uses TRBV7-2 and TRBJ2-2; no clear D gene. V gave up 5 bases and J gave up 4 bases, with 14 bases separating them. The length of the CDR3 is 15 residues. Germline V gene lookup returns CDR1 SGHTA and CDR2 FQGNSA. The CDR3 is CASSRISLSTGELFF. CDR3 sequence (DNA): TGTGCCAGCAGCCGCATCAGTTTGAGCACCGGGGAGCTGTTTTTT.

V gene TRBV5-1 combines with J gene TRBJ1-2; D unclear. Per germline, CDR1 SGHRS and CDR2 YFSETQ. CDR3 length equals 14 residues. V lost 0 bases and J 1 base, leaving 7 bases between the germline ends. In nucleotides, the CDR3 is TGCGCCAGCAGCTTGGAAGGGCATAACTATGGCTACACCTTC. Translating gives CASSLEGHNYGYTF.

The chain links TRBV2 to TRBJ2-7, with 7 bases lining up with TRBD2. Trimming cost V 8 bases and J 4 bases; bases outside gene matches: 8. The germline CDR1 and CDR2 sequences are SNHLY and FYNNEI. The CDR3 runs 13 residues. CDR3 nucleotides: TGTGCCAGCGAGGCTAGCGGATCGTACGAGCAGTACTTC. The encoded protein is CASEASGSYEQYF. The complete variable domain, with remaining parts taken from reference TRBV2 and TRBJ2-7, reads EPEVTQTPSHQVTQMGQEVILRCVPISNHLYFYWYRQILGQKVEFLVSFYNNEISEKSEIFDDQFSVERPDGSNFTLKIRSTKLEDSAMYFCASEASGSYEQYFGPGTRLTVT.

The chain has TRBV7-6 and TRBJ1-3, with no clear D. Trimming shortened V by 1 base and J by 0 bases, and 7 bases separated the two germline ends. Germline loops: CDR1 SGHVS, CDR2 FNYEAQ. The CDR3 spans 15 residues. The CDR3 DNA reads as TGTGCCAGCAGCTTAGGGCGGATCTCTGGAAACACCATATATTTT. As protein: CASSLGRISGNTIYF.

The rearrangement joins TRBV30 to TRBJ2-5, with 16 nucleotides matching TRBD2. CDR1 is GTSNPN, CDR2 SVGIG, per germline (reference sequence). The CDR3 has 17 residues. V lost 2 bases to trimming and J lost 5 bases; unmatched junction nucleotides: 8. DNA for the CDR3: TGTGCCTGGAGTCGTGGGACTAGCGGGGGGGCTTCGGAGACCCAGTACTTC. This sequence encodes CAWSRGTSGGASETQYF.

The V gene is TRBV15, the J gene TRBJ2-5; no clear D. The V end lost 1 base, the J end lost 4 bases, and 10 bases lay between the germline ends. Germline V lookup: CDR1 LNHNV, CDR2 YYDKDF (reference sequence). This CDR3 comprises 14 residues. The CDR3 loop is CATSRGPLGETQYF. CDR3 sequence (DNA): TGTGCCACCAGCAGAGGTCCCTTGGGAGAGACCCAGTACTTC.

The chain couples TRBV11-3 to TRBJ2-2; 11 bases agree with TRBD1. The trim removed 5 bases at V and 4 bases at J, leaving 12 bases unmatched. Germline CDR1 SGHNT, CDR2 YENEEA. The CDR3 spans 18 residues. This CDR3 is CASSLSGEGQGGTGELFF. As DNA, the CDR3 is TGTGCCAGCAGCCTATCCGGAGAGGGACAGGGGGGCACCGGGGAGCTGTTTTTT. Variable domain in full (rest from reference TRBV11-3 and TRBJ2-2): EAGVVQSPRYKIIEKKQPVAFWCNPISGHNTLYWYLQNLGQGPELLIRYENEEAVDDSQLPKDRFSAERLKGVDSTLKIQPAELGDSAVYLCASSLSGEGQGGTGELFFGEGSRLTVL.

This clone was seen more than once but under ten times. The chain carries TRBV6-6 and TRBJ1-1; D is possibly TRBD1 (5 bases). The V gene's germline CDR1 is MNHNY and CDR2 SVGAGI (reference sequence). This CDR3 has 15 residues. V was pared by 2 bases and J by 2 bases, with 12 bases between. CDR3 loop: CASSYGDGSNTEAFF. DNA for the CDR3: TGTGCCAGCAGTTACGGGGACGGATCCAACACTGAAGCTTTCTTT.